This T cell receptor (beta chain) appears in the sequencing data of a study of blood T cell repertoires in COVID-19. The wider study: Material from acute and convalescent COVID-19 was sourced from the United States, Italy and Spain. PBMCs, B-cell-depleted T cells, or T cells provided the cDNA or gDNA that made up the material.

Patients of the Seattle cohort, enrolled during active infection, were followed longitudinally. Germline V gives CDR1 SNHLY, CDR2 FYNNEI. The CDR3 is made up of 15 amino acids. J gave up 3 bases and V 5 bases, and 9 bases lay outside the gene matches. This table comes from immunoSEQ multiplex PCR, and its TCRdb copy is limited to in-frame clones, with some not included. The sample consists of over 150,000 clones, around nine tenths of them appearing once. The sequence came from a man over 45 with COVID-19, enrolled during active disease. The sequenced sample consisted of peripheral blood. The chain is built from TRBV2 and TRBJ2-7; 8 bases are shared with TRBD1. The CDR3 DNA reads as TGTGCCAGCAGTAAGGACAGGGTGGTCGACTACGAGCAGTACTTC. This encodes CASSKDRVVDYEQYF.